This TCR beta chain emerged from a study of blood T cell repertoires in COVID-19. As for the study in general: Sites across the United States, Italy and Spain contributed samples from acute and convalescent COVID-19. PBMCs, B-cell-depleted T cells, or T cells were the source of the cDNA or gDNA that made up the material.

The CDR3 has 16 amino acids. Germline lookup yields CDR1 MDHEN and CDR2 SYDVKM. V was trimmed by 2 bases and J by 7 bases, leaving 18 bases between them. As processed by the authors: Amplification of reference gene primers was used by the study to estimate nucleated cell counts. Here immunoSEQ multiplex PCR was the method, and the copy in TCRdb shows in-frame clones only, minus some. From that table come the V and J calls and clone size; the DNA was used to work out D and trimming. The sample lists 160,000 or so clones; 82% were seen once. The sequencing sample was made of peripheral blood. The TCR originated in a woman in her seventies with acute or convalescent COVID-19. The V call is TRBV28, the J call TRBJ1-5, with a possible D match to TRBD1 (5 bases). CDR3 sequence (DNA): TGTGCCAGCAGTTTAGGTTGGGGGGGTCTGGGGCAGCCCCAGCATTTT. It codes for CASSLGWGGLGQPQHF.